The sequence of this TCR beta chain was determined in a study of shared clonotypes between healthy human individuals. The germline gives CDR1 MGHRA, CDR2 YSYEKL. Trimming left V 9 bases short and J 5 bases short, with 17 bases between. This CDR3 spans 14 amino acids. Findings of the study overall: Expectations were that clonotype sharing among donors would be affected by sequencing depth.

This clone was picked up one time. Its antigen is still unknown. Healthy adults negative for HIV, lacking recent acute infections or vaccinations, served as donors. TCRdb's table, derived via immunoSEQ multiplex PCR, lists solely in-frame clones and lacks some. This sample carries 400,000 to 600,000 clones, roughly 83% of them seen once, and the ten largest clones take roughly 13%. V is TRBV4-1 and J is TRBJ2-1; D is tentatively TRBD1 or TRBD2 (7 bases each). The specimen sequenced was PBMCs. This clonotype originated in a woman aged 40 to 55 in good health. Some clones in this sample may be carry-over from other donors' samples. The CDR3 spells CASNRGDSDNEQFF. The CDR3 nucleotides read TGCGCCAGTAATCGGGGGGACAGTGACAATGAGCAGTTCTTC.